Below are 3 T cell receptor beta chains sequenced from a single sample in a study of technical replicates of blood from a few donors. TCRdb's copy holds only in-frame clones and misses some; the assay was immunoSEQ multiplex PCR. The sample includes about 80,000 clones, approximately 93% seen only once; the top ten take about 0.37%. Sequencing input: T cells isolated from PBMCs. These receptors all come from a human donor in good health.

In DNA form, the CDR3 reads TGTGCCAGCCGACCGGGACAGGGACGACCCGTTTCTGGAAACACCATATATTTT. Translated: CASRPGQGRPVSGNTIYF. The chain combines TRBV21-1 with TRBJ1-3; the tabulated D call, TRBD1, remains unverified against the DNA. TRBV21-1 constitutes a pseudogene. CDR3 length: 18 amino acids.

This chain links TRBV9 with TRBJ1-2; 9 nucleotides line up with TRBD1. Germline V gene lookup returns CDR1 SGDLS and CDR2 YYNGEE. The CDR3 is 16 amino acids. Losses at the gene ends were 3 bases for V and 0 bases for J; bases not matched to a gene: 6. The DNA for the CDR3 is TGTGCCAGCAGCGCTCGCAGACAGGGGGCTAACTATGGCTACACCTTC. Translating gives CASSARRQGANYGYTF.

The chain is built from TRBV19 and TRBJ2-7; no definite D call. Trimming took 4 bases from V and 3 from J, leaving 10 bases between them. Germline CDR1 and CDR2: LNHDA and SQIVND (reference sequence). This CDR3 has 13 residues. The CDR3 sequence: CASSSRLVYEQYF. In DNA form, the CDR3 reads TGTGCCAGTAGTAGCCGACTCGTCTACGAGCAGTACTTC.